This T cell receptor (beta chain) appears in the sequencing data of a study of Tregs in tolerant kidney transplant recipients (dated by TCRdb to between 2019 and 2020). For the study in its entirety: The transplants used related donors with nonmyeloablative bone marrow transplantation, and mixed chimerism in the human trials was transient. Before combined kidney and bone marrow transplantation, this study identified donor-specific regulatory T cells using TCRbeta sequencing and then followed those same cells after transplant.

About this clone itself: The specificity of this receptor is unknown. Qualities for individual bases were not recorded, and no much larger clone is one base off.

What the authors observed across the whole study: Although technical replication error seemed to be minimal, the question of biological reproducibility was not addressed directly. Donor-specific Treg expansion exceeded global Treg expansion in tolerant patients, suggesting antigen-driven rather than nonspecific expansion. The study was constrained by small patient numbers, and validation of the findings is required in larger populations and under other immunosuppression protocols. The most biologically relevant and donor-specific TCRbeta repertoire appeared to be identified by expanding Tregs with activated donor B cells. For some patients the PCR primers changed over time, which made it impossible to compare the samples from those patients at the nucleotide level.

For TCRbeta CDR3 sequencing, genomic DNA was extracted from sorted cells using the QIAGEN DNeasy Blood and Tissue Kit. High-throughput TCRbeta CDR3 sequencing, including PCR amplification with bias correction and internal controls, was performed commercially through immunoSEQ. The original methods were these. A unique productive TCRbeta sequence was defined by the CDR3 nucleotide sequence when primers matched, and otherwise by the CDR3 amino acid sequence together with the Vbeta and Jbeta genes. Sorting error was corrected by removing sequences shared between sorted populations at a frequency ratio of 2:1 or less, and the remaining shared sequences were assigned to the higher population. A sequence was defined as donor-reactive if the sequence was expanded at least 5-fold in CFSE-low cells compared with unstimulated cells and had a frequency of at least 0.01% in CFSE-low cells. Repertoire divergence was quantified by Jensen-Shannon divergence using the top 100 TCRbeta sequences ranked by frequency. For any sample with multiple sequencing runs, sorting error was corrected in each run separately before the runs were pooled. TCRdb's version of the immuneACCESS table is confined to in-frame rearrangements and falls short of the full clone set. An unresolved V gene accounts for under half of the shortfall where checked; the remainder is of unknown origin. V and J calls plus clone size are reproduced from that table; the DNA served to infer D and trimming. The sample table contains 100,000 to 120,000 clones; only one count was recorded for 85% to 90% of them. The ten most abundant clones make up about 0.31% of the sample.

CDR1 and CDR2 were assigned from the germline V gene as SGHTA and FQGNSA. The CDR3, from cysteine to phenylalanine, totals 18 residues. Only the CDR3 portion is preserved as DNA: 54 bases, with reading frame beginning at the first base. V trim: 4 bases; J trim: 4 bases; unmatched bases: 13. The time point label here, explained by the study, means: blood sample drawn before combined kidney and bone marrow transplant. Unstimulated Tregs (CD4+CD25+CD127-), CD4+ non-Tregs (CD4+CD25-), CD4 and CD8 cells were FACS-sorted from thawed PBMCs. A few combined kidney and bone marrow transplant recipients from the ITN036ST trial were included as patients, and samples were available only from these trial subjects. Healthy control blood was separated into PBMCs by Ficoll density gradient and cryopreserved, and patient PBMCs were collected both before and after transplant.

The sequencing here drew on CD4+ T cells from blood, taken before the transplant. This chain is built from TRBV7-2 and TRBJ2-7; 13 bases in the middle match TRBD2. The receptor comes from a human donor who received a combined kidney and bone marrow transplant. The bases are TGTGCCAGCAGCTATAATACAGGACTAGCGGGAGTAACTTACGAGCAGTACTTC. Translated, this is CASSYNTGLAGVTYEQYF.